These 13 T cell receptor beta chains originate from one sample sequenced in a study of cytomegalovirus exposure and HLA in healthy donors. Primers: 60 Vbeta forward and 13 Jbeta reverse. The table came from immunoSEQ multiplex PCR; TCRdb's copy has only in-frame clones and leaves some out. The table includes around 190,000 clones, 79% detected once. The specimen sequenced was PBMCs. The receptor set was obtained from a woman between 18 and 29 years old in good health and CMV-seronegative.

J is TRBJ1-2 and V is TRBV5-1; D is undetermined. The germline CDR1 and CDR2 sequences are SGHRS and YFSETQ. The V end lost 1 base, the J end lost 1 base, and 8 bases lay between the germline ends. CDR3 length equals 14 residues. The CDR3: CASSLSASNYGYTF. As DNA, the CDR3 is TGCGCCAGCAGCTTGAGTGCCAGTAACTATGGCTACACCTTC.

This clone was seen a handful of times. In DNA form, the CDR3 reads TGTGCCAGCAGAAGACAGGTGAACACTGAAGCTTTCTTT. Protein sequence: CASRRQVNTEAFF. The chain links TRBV28 to TRBJ1-1; D is possibly TRBD1 (6 bases). The germline V gene has CDR1 MDHEN and CDR2 SYDVKM. The germline V and J ends were trimmed by 6 bases and 0 bases, with 8 bases remaining between them. The length of the CDR3 is 13 residues.

The chain recombines TRBV9 with TRBJ2-1; 8 bases line up with TRBD2. This CDR3 contains 16 residues. Per the germline V gene, CDR1 is SGDLS and CDR2 is YYNGEE. V shed 0 bases and J 5 bases; nucleotides not matched to a gene: 7. The CDR3 reads CASSVEDGGAHNEQFF. DNA for the CDR3: TGTGCCAGCAGCGTAGAAGACGGGGGGGCCCACAATGAGCAGTTCTTC. Together with reference TRBV9 and TRBJ2-1, the CDR3 gives the full variable domain: DSGVTQTPKHLITATGQRVTLRCSPRSGDLSVYWYQQSLDQGLQFLIQYYNGEERAKGNILERFSAQQFPDLHSELNLSSLELGDSALYFCASSVEDGGAHNEQFFGPGTRLTVL.

The genes are TRBV6-5 and TRBJ2-1; 8 bases line up with TRBD2. CDR1 is MNHEY and CDR2 is SVGAGI in the germline V gene. This CDR3 region has 16 residues. After removal of 2 bases from V and 4 bases from J, the junction contained 7 bases not matched to a gene. CDR3 DNA: TGTGCCAGCAGTTACAAATCACTAGCGGCTTACAATGAGCAGTTCTTC. It codes for CASSYKSLAAYNEQFF.

This chain links TRBV5-1 with TRBJ2-4; perhaps TRBD2 as D (5 bases). Trimming took off 4 bases at V and 0 bases at J, with 14 bases between the two ends. CDR1 SGHRS and CDR2 YFSETQ come from the germline V gene. This CDR3 is 16 amino acids long. For the CDR3, the DNA is TGCGCCAGCAGCCCGGTAGCGAGTCTAGCCAAAAACATTCAGTACTTC. This translates into CASSPVASLAKNIQYF.

The chain carries TRBV5-1 and TRBJ1-1; TRBD1 aligns across 7 bases. Germline V gives CDR1 SGHRS, CDR2 YFSETQ. This CDR3 is built from 15 residues. Germline trimming cut 0 bases from V and 5 bases from J; bases unmatched to any gene: 7. The CDR3 here is CASSLEGGRGTEAFF. Here the CDR3 DNA reads TGCGCCAGCAGCTTGGAAGGGGGCCGAGGGACTGAAGCTTTCTTT.

This sequence joins TRBV9 and TRBJ1-2; D is perhaps TRBD1 (5 bases). Germline V CDR1 and CDR2: SGDLS, YYNGEE. This CDR3 has 14 amino acids. Trimming shortened V by 4 bases and J by 8 bases, and 18 bases separated the two germline ends. CDR3 bases: TGTGCCAGCAGCCCCAGGGCGGATTTTCTGGGCTACACCTTC. Protein product: CASSPRADFLGYTF.

The CDR3 reads CASSRGRGEQYF. In DNA form, the CDR3 reads TGTGCCAGCAGCCGAGGCAGGGGCGAGCAGTACTTC. V gene TRBV5-6 combines with J gene TRBJ2-7, with D tentatively TRBD1 (6 bases). Deletions cut 4 bases from V and 6 bases from J, with 11 bases between. This CDR3 comprises 12 residues. Germline assignment: CDR1 SGHDT and CDR2 YYEEEE.

This clone has a single count. The chain recombines TRBV5-4 with TRBJ2-1; 11 bases fit TRBD2. J gave up 1 base and V 4 bases, and 4 bases lay outside the gene matches. Germline CDR1 and CDR2: SGHNT and YYREEE (reference sequence). The CDR3 is made up of 16 amino acids. CDR3 in amino acids: CASSRGTSGSYNEQFF. CDR3 DNA sequence: TGTGCCAGCAGCCGCGGGACTAGCGGATCCTACAATGAGCAGTTCTTC.

This clone was recorded only once. This chain links TRBV30 with TRBJ1-5; weak D call: TRBD1 (5 bases). CDR3 length: 14 residues. Looked up from germline, CDR1 is GTSNPN and CDR2 is SVGIG (reference sequence). With 0 bases removed from V and 3 bases from J, the gap between germline ends came to 9 bases. The CDR3, as DNA: TGTGCCTGGAGTGTTCTCAGGGACAATCAGCCCCAGCATTTT. Encoded protein: CAWSVLRDNQPQHF.

The chain employs TRBV10-2 and TRBJ2-7; TRBD2 aligns across 14 bases. Trimming at V came to 1 base and at J to 1 base, leaving 12 bases not matched to a gene. The germline CDR1 and CDR2 sequences are WSHSY and SAAADI. The CDR3 runs 20 residues. The CDR3 DNA reads as TGCGCCAGCAGTGAGTGGCCCGGGACTAGCGGGAGAATGGGGTCCTACGAGCAGTACTTC. Translated, it gives CASSEWPGTSGRMGSYEQYF.

In DNA form, the CDR3 reads TGTGCCAGCAGCCCGGTCCGGGACAGTATGAACACTGAAGCTTTCTTT. This sequence encodes CASSPVRDSMNTEAFF. The chain combines TRBV4-2 with TRBJ1-1; 7 bases fit TRBD1. The CDR3 has 16 residues. Per germline, CDR1 LGHNA and CDR2 YNFKEQ. J was trimmed by 0 bases and V by 4 bases; bases with no gene match: 8.

V is TRBV2 and J is TRBJ1-5, with 7 bases identical to TRBD1. Germline values: CDR1 SNHLY, CDR2 FYNNEI. CDR3 size: 13 residues. V was pared by 8 bases and J by 7 bases, with 8 bases of the junction left unmatched. The CDR3 region is CASHNRGGQPQHF. CDR3 coding DNA: TGTGCCAGCCATAACAGGGGCGGACAGCCCCAGCATTTT.